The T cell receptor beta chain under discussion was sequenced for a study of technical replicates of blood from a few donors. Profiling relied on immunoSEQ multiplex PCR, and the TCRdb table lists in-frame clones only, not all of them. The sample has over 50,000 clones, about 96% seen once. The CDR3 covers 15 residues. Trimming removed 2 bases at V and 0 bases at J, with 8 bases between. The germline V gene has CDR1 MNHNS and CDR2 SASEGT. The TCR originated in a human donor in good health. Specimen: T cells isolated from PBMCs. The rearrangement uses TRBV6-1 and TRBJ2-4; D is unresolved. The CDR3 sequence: CASSEMRLAKNIQYF. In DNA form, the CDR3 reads TGTGCCAGCAGTGAAATGCGTCTAGCCAAAAACATTCAGTACTTC.